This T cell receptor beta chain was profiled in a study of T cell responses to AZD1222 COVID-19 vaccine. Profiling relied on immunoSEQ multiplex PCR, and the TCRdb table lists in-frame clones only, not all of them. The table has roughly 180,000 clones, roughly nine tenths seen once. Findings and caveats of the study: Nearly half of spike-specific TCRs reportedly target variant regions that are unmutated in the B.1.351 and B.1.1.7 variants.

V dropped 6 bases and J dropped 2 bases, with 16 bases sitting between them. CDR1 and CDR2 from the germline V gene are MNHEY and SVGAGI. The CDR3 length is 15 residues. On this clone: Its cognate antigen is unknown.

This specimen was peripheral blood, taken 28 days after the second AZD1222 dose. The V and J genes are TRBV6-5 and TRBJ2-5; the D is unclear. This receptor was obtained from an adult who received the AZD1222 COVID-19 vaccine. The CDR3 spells CASRAGQTYQETQYF. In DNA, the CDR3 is TGTGCCAGCAGGGCCGGGCAGACTTATCAAGAGACCCAGTACTTC.